This TCR beta chain was sequenced for a study of human T cells and chemical hapten exposure. This sample's time point: patch test 1, 2 weeks after DPC sensitization. Treatment noted: therapeutic diphenylcyclopropenone sensitization with weekly scalp DPC. People who gave samples had alopecia, were 18 to 70 years old, and were suitable for DPC. The CDR3 contains 14 residues. The V gene's germline CDR1 is MGHRA and CDR2 YSYEKL. V was cut by 0 bases and J by 8 bases, with 11 bases left in between. This clonotype was seen ten or more times. The antigen is unknown. The library tagged each cDNA molecule with unique molecular identifiers. As processed by the authors: A typical sample had 95,638 TCRs, with roughly 23,224 to 690,600 overall. TCRdb processed the RACE reads anew with MiXCR; each CDR3 protein has one entry. The V and J calls, along with clone size, are taken from TCRdb and not from the paper's own processing. Here the sample spans 180,000 or so distinct CDR3 sequences, 20% to 25% being singletons.

Study results and caveats: Following DPC sensitization, TCRs present above 1 in 1000 frequency showed no change.

J is TRBJ2-1 and V is TRBV4-1; maybe TRBD2 (6 bases). Sequences were derived from whole blood, sampled in connection with sensitization to the hapten diphenylcyclopropenone (DPC). The TCR sequence derives from a woman in her fifties or sixties with alopecia areata. Some clones in this sample may be carry-over from other donors' samples. This CDR3 reads CASSQETGVYEQFF. In DNA, the CDR3 is TGCGCCAGCAGCCAAGAAACGGGAGTATATGAGCAGTTCTTC.